This TCR beta chain was sequenced for a study of beta chain features in type 1 diabetes. Sequenced material consisted of expressed TCRB transcripts (all of the isolated RNA was reverse transcribed). Sequencing was performed with immunoSEQ multiplex PCR; in TCRdb, only in-frame clones are kept and a portion is missing. Altogether about 150,000 clones are present, about 8.1% being singletons, with the ten largest covering nearly 0.65%. This clone has ten or more counts. CDR3 length: 14 residues. Trimming took off 8 bases at V and 7 bases at J, with 20 bases between the two ends. Germline V gene data show CDR1 as MNHNY and CDR2 as SVGAGI (reference sequence).

This rearrangement joins TRBV6-6 to TRBJ1-2; D gene uncertain. This TCR was recovered from a man between 18 and 35 years old in good health. Sequenced sample: central memory CD4+ T cells from blood. The CDR3 DNA reads TGTGCCAGCGTACTCGGACTTGGGATTTTTGGCTACACCTTC. Amino acids: CASVLGLGIFGYTF.